This T cell receptor beta chain was documented in a study of T cell repertoires in cytomegalovirus infection. Study-level information: CMV epitopes, recently identified HLA-C-restricted and well-studied HLA-B-restricted, were used. CMV infection plus the matching HLA type was flagged by public TCR beta signatures. Study-level findings and limits: CMV carriers having the relevant HLA were flagged by cumulative public TCR beta family frequency. Dominating the ex vivo response were TCR beta clonotypes that were CMV-specific and HLA-C-restricted.

With V trimmed by 4 bases and J by 3 bases, 7 bases remained unmatched. This CDR3 has 15 amino acids. Germline V CDR1 and CDR2: SGHDN, FVKESK. This clonotype showed up just once. The antigen is not known. One entry per CDR3 protein results from TCRdb running MiXCR on the reads. The sample includes under 850,000 distinct CDR3 sequences, 30% to 40% of them seen just once. This chain links TRBV14 with TRBJ2-3; 7 nucleotides line up with TRBD1. The sequencing here drew on cultured PBMCs, taken from culture after CMV antigen stimulation. The TCR sequence derives from a human donor in good health (CMV status not recorded). Some clones in this sample may be carry-over from other donors' samples. The CDR3 sequence is CASSLRQGWTDTQYF. DNA for the CDR3: TGTGCCAGCAGCCTTCGACAGGGTTGGACAGATACGCAGTATTTT.